Listed here are 28 T cell receptor beta chains from one sample, sequenced in a study of identifying expanded T cells in peripheral blood. The repertoire was sequenced with immunoSEQ multiplex PCR; TCRdb's copy has only in-frame clones and lacks some. The sample lists 95,000 to 100,000 clones; around 88% were seen once. Sequencing used blood. The source of these receptors is a person aged 18 to 75 in good health.

The V and J genes are TRBV7-2 and TRBJ2-3; a possible D gene is TRBD2 (6 bases). This CDR3 contains 15 residues. Trimming removed 5 bases from V and 1 base from J, with 13 bases in between. CDR1 SGHTA and CDR2 FQGNSA come from the germline V gene. The CDR3: CASSLGWGGTDTQYF. The DNA of the CDR3 is TGTGCCAGCAGCCTAGGGTGGGGGGGCACAGATACGCAGTATTTT.

The V and J genes are TRBV29-1 and TRBJ2-2; no definite D call. V was trimmed by 4 bases and J by 3 bases, leaving 9 bases between them. CDR3 length equals 13 residues. Germline CDR1 and CDR2: SQVTM and ANQGSEA. DNA of the CDR3: TGCAGCGTTGGCTACATAGACACCGGGGAGCTGTTTTTT. Its translation: CSVGYIDTGELFF.

This clone turned up a few times. The rearrangement links TRBV29-1 to TRBJ2-5, with D possibly being TRBD1 or TRBD2 (6 bases each). V shed 4 bases and J shed 4 bases, with 10 bases lying between them. This CDR3 is 12 amino acids long. Germline V gives CDR1 SQVTM, CDR2 ANQGSEA. The CDR3 here is CSVAEGGETQYF. CDR3 sequence (DNA): TGCAGCGTTGCCGAGGGGGGAGAGACCCAGTACTTC.

The chain is built from TRBV9 and TRBJ1-6; D remains unclear. Trimming stripped 4 bases from V and 5 bases from J, with 10 bases between. This CDR3 is 14 amino acids long. Germline CDR1 SGDLS, CDR2 YYNGEE. CDR3 coding DNA: TGTGCCAGCAGCTTTATGGGGAATAATTCACCCCTCCACTTT. It is translated as CASSFMGNNSPLHF. Complete variable domain (other parts from reference TRBV9 and TRBJ1-6): DSGVTQTPKHLITATGQRVTLRCSPRSGDLSVYWYQQSLDQGLQFLIQYYNGEERAKGNILERFSAQQFPDLHSELNLSSLELGDSALYFCASSFMGNNSPLHFGNGTRLTVT.

The rearrangement links TRBV27 to TRBJ2-5; TRBD1 or TRBD2 may be the D gene (5 bases each). Per the germline V gene, CDR1 is MNHEY and CDR2 is SMNVEV (reference sequence). This CDR3 is built from 15 residues. V lost 0 bases to trimming and J lost 5 bases, with 13 bases between them. The CDR3 nucleotides are TGTGCCAGCAGTTTATCCAACCGAGGGGACGAGACCCAGTACTTC. Translated: CASSLSNRGDETQYF.

The chain uses TRBV19 and TRBJ2-3; TRBD2 agrees at 14 bases. Germline V gene sequence: CDR1 LNHDA, CDR2 SQIVND (reference sequence). V lost 7 bases and J lost 14; bases outside the gene matches: 11. The CDR3 is 14 amino acids. The CDR3 loop reads CASTRGLAGDQSYF. The CDR3 DNA sequence: TGTGCCAGTACCCGGGGACTAGCGGGGGACCAGTCGTATTTT.

The chain recombines TRBV28 with TRBJ1-2; unclear D gene. The germline V gene encodes CDR1 MDHEN and CDR2 SYDVKM. The CDR3 totals 12 residues. Deletions cut 5 bases from V and 4 bases from J, with 8 bases between. The CDR3, as DNA: TGTGCCAGCAGTCCCACCGGCTATGGCTACACCTTC. The encoded protein is CASSPTGYGYTF.

V usage is TRBV5-4 and J usage is TRBJ1-4; no definite D call. There are 14 residues in the CDR3. V gave up 4 bases and J gave up 5 bases, with 12 bases separating them. From germline, CDR1 is SGHNT and CDR2 YYREEE (reference sequence). The CDR3 here is CASSTGRVNEKLFF. CDR3 nucleotides: TGTGCCAGCAGCACGGGGAGGGTGAATGAAAAACTGTTTTTT. The whole variable domain, filled in from reference TRBV5-4 and TRBJ1-4, reads ETGVTQSPTHLIKTRGQQVTLRCSSQSGHNTVSWYQQALGQGPQFIFQYYREEENGRGNFPPRFSGLQFPNYSSELNVNALELDDSALYLCASSTGRVNEKLFFGSGTQLSVL.

The rearrangement joins TRBV7-2 to TRBJ2-5, with D possibly being TRBD2 (5 bases). Per germline, CDR1 SGHTA and CDR2 FQGNSA. The CDR3 is 14 amino acids. V gave up 4 bases and J gave up 4 bases, with 13 bases separating them. In nucleotides, the CDR3 is TGTGCCAGCAGCTCCGAGAGAGGGCGAGAGACCCAGTACTTC. It codes for CASSSERGRETQYF.

V gene TRBV29-1 combines with J gene TRBJ2-3; D is uncertain. V lost 5 bases and J lost 2, with 11 bases in between. Germline CDR1 SQVTM, CDR2 ANQGSEA. The CDR3 covers 13 residues. The CDR3 bases are TGCAGCGTTTTGGCAGCTAACACAGATACGCAGTATTTT. Translating it yields CSVLAANTDTQYF.

This chain uses TRBV7-9 with TRBJ2-1; tentatively, D is TRBD1 or TRBD2 (5 bases each). Germline loops: CDR1 SEHNR, CDR2 FQNEAQ (reference sequence). Trimming removed 7 bases from V and 0 bases from J, with 13 bases in between. The CDR3 sequence is 15 residues long. CDR3 nucleotides: TGTGCCAGCACCCCGTACGGGGCCTCCTACAATGAGCAGTTCTTC. Residues: CASTPYGASYNEQFF.

The chain recombines TRBV7-9 with TRBJ2-5, with 9 bases identical to TRBD1. The germline CDR1 and CDR2 sequences are SEHNR and FQNEAQ (reference sequence). This CDR3 contains 14 residues. Trimming at V came to 5 bases and at J to 3 bases, leaving 4 bases not matched to a gene. The CDR3 DNA is TGTGCCAGCAGCCACAGGGGGCAAGAAGAGACCCAGTACTTC. Its protein product is CASSHRGQEETQYF.

J is TRBJ2-1 and V is TRBV4-1; 8 bases agree with TRBD2. The CDR3 runs to 15 residues. The junction had 5 bases not matched to a gene; V was cut back by 2 bases and J by 5 bases. The germline CDR1 and CDR2 sequences are MGHRA and YSYEKL. CDR3 sequence: CASSQWLAGDNEQFF. In DNA, the CDR3 is TGCGCCAGCAGCCAATGGCTAGCGGGTGACAATGAGCAGTTCTTC.

This clone appeared once. V usage is TRBV5-6 and J usage is TRBJ2-1; D perhaps matches TRBD2 (6 bases). Per the germline V gene, CDR1 is SGHDT and CDR2 is YYEEEE. V dropped 3 bases and J dropped 6 bases, with 10 bases sitting between them. The CDR3 consists of 13 residues. The CDR3 loop reads CASSYTGGNEQFF. The CDR3 DNA is TGTGCCAGCAGCTACACCGGGGGCAATGAGCAGTTCTTC.

This chain uses TRBV6-6 with TRBJ1-5; 10 bases line up with TRBD1. The CDR3 runs to 15 residues. The V gene's germline CDR1 is MNHNY and CDR2 SVGAGI (reference sequence). The ends lost 2 bases at V and 9 bases at J; junction bases unmatched: 7. In nucleotides, the CDR3 is TGTGCCAGCAGTTACGACAGGGGGCGGGCTTGGCCCCAGCATTTT. Protein sequence: CASSYDRGRAWPQHF.

The chain is built from TRBV7-9 and TRBJ1-5; D uncertain. Germline CDR1 is SEHNR and CDR2 is FQNEAQ (reference sequence). CDR3 size: 14 residues. V was cut by 1 base and J by 9 bases, with 13 bases left in between. CDR3 sequence: CASSLDGRSGPQHF. DNA of the CDR3: TGTGCCAGCAGCTTAGACGGACGGTCAGGGCCCCAGCATTTT.

This clone has more than one count but fewer than ten. The V gene is TRBV19, the J gene TRBJ2-7; possible D gene TRBD2, 7 bases. The CDR3 runs 18 residues. Trimming shortened V by 8 bases and J by 0 bases, and 26 bases separated the two germline ends. CDR1 is LNHDA, CDR2 SQIVND, per germline (reference sequence). DNA of the CDR3: TGTGCCAGTGACGCAATCACGGCGGGGGCGCGCCCCTCCTACGAGCAGTACTTC. Its protein is CASDAITAGARPSYEQYF.

This clone was detected a few times. The rearrangement uses TRBV19 and TRBJ2-7; D unclear. The germline gives CDR1 LNHDA, CDR2 SQIVND (reference sequence). The V gene lost 1 base and the J gene lost 6 bases, with 10 bases spanning the gap. The CDR3 covers 13 residues. The CDR3 spells CASSIALGSEQYF. As DNA, the CDR3 is TGTGCCAGTAGTATAGCTTTGGGGTCCGAGCAGTACTTC.

This clone appeared a single time. The chain is built from TRBV7-9 and TRBJ2-7, with a tentative D call TRBD1 (5 bases). V was clipped by 4 bases and J by 1 base, with 8 bases between them. CDR3 length: 13 amino acids. The germline gives CDR1 SEHNR, CDR2 FQNEAQ (reference sequence). The CDR3 DNA sequence: TGTGCCAGCAGCTCGGACACATCCTACGAGCAGTACTTC. This sequence encodes CASSSDTSYEQYF.

This clone was seen a single time. The V call is TRBV4-3, the J call TRBJ2-7; D is possibly TRBD1 (5 bases). Between the trimmed V and J ends, which lost 0 bases and 2 bases, there was a span of 17 bases. The CDR3 loop spans 17 amino acids. CDR1 and CDR2 from the germline V gene are LGHNA and YSLEER. CDR3 sequence: CASSQETYSDSTYEQYF. In DNA form, the CDR3 reads TGCGCCAGCAGCCAAGAAACTTACTCAGACAGCACCTACGAGCAGTACTTC.

This chain joins TRBV2 and TRBJ2-5, with D possibly TRBD2 on 5 matching bases. Trimming took off 2 bases at V and 2 bases at J, with 15 bases between the two ends. Germline CDR1 is SNHLY and CDR2 is FYNNEI. The length of the CDR3 is 16 residues. The CDR3 DNA reads as TGTGCCAGCAGTGAATCGACGGGGAAGTTGCAAGAGACCCAGTACTTC. Translating gives CASSESTGKLQETQYF.

The chain combines TRBV28 with TRBJ2-1, with D unresolved. The germline CDR1 and CDR2 sequences are MDHEN and SYDVKM. The CDR3 sequence is 11 residues long. Trimming stripped 2 bases from V and 10 bases from J, with 6 bases between. CDR3 in DNA: TGTGCCAGCAGTTTAAGTCTCGAGCAGTTCTTC. Translated, it gives CASSLSLEQFF.

The chain's CDR3 is CASSIEDSRGQPQHF. The CDR3 DNA follows: TGTGCCAGTAGTATAGAAGACAGCCGTGGGCAGCCCCAGCATTTT. The rearrangement uses TRBV19 and TRBJ1-5; perhaps TRBD1 as D (5 bases). CDR3 length equals 15 residues. V gave up 0 bases and J gave up 7 bases, with 13 bases separating them. CDR1 is LNHDA and CDR2 is SQIVND in the germline V gene (reference sequence).

The rearrangement links TRBV11-2 to TRBJ2-7; perhaps D is TRBD1 or TRBD2 (6 bases each). The CDR3 has 15 residues. CDR1 and CDR2 (germline): SGHAT, FQNNGV. Trimming cost V 1 base and J 0 bases, with 10 bases left between them. The CDR3 region is CASSLGGGGSYEQYF. The CDR3 DNA reads as TGTGCCAGCAGCTTAGGCGGAGGGGGCTCCTACGAGCAGTACTTC.

V usage is TRBV6-6 and J usage is TRBJ2-7; perhaps TRBD2 as D (5 bases). There are 16 residues in the CDR3. V was pared by 0 bases and J by 0 bases, with 12 bases between. Germline V gene sequence: CDR1 MNHNY, CDR2 SVGAGI (reference sequence). CDR3 coding DNA: TGTGCCAGCAGTTACTCGATACCTGGGAGCTCCTACGAGCAGTACTTC. It codes for CASSYSIPGSSYEQYF.

The chain recombines TRBV7-2 with TRBJ2-7; perhaps TRBD1 as D (6 bases). Germline V gene data show CDR1 as SGHTA and CDR2 as FQGNSA. The CDR3 spans 14 residues. V was shortened by 3 bases and J by 2 bases, with 11 bases between the two germline ends. CDR3: CASSFQTGPYEQYF. CDR3 in DNA: TGTGCCAGCAGCTTCCAGACAGGCCCCTACGAGCAGTACTTC. Full variable domain (remainder filled in from reference TRBV7-2 and TRBJ2-7): GAGVSQSPSNKVTEKGKDVELRCDPISGHTALYWYRQSLGQGLEFLIYFQGNSAPDKSGLPSDRFSAERTGGSVSTLTIQRTQQEDSAVYLCASSFQTGPYEQYFGPGTRLTVT.

This chain links TRBV29-1 with TRBJ2-1; the match to TRBD1 covers 10 bases. The CDR3 runs to 12 residues. Germline V gene data show CDR1 as SQVTM and CDR2 as ANQGSEA. The V gene end was trimmed by 7 bases and the J gene end by 7 bases; junction bases not matched to a gene: 4. The DNA of the CDR3 is TGCAGCGGATCGGGACAGGGGAATGAGCAGTTCTTC. Its protein product is CSGSGQGNEQFF.

This sequence joins TRBV30 and TRBJ1-2; a possible D gene is TRBD1 (5 bases). V lost 5 bases to trimming and J lost 8 bases, with 18 bases between them. In germline, CDR1 is GTSNPN, CDR2 SVGIG (reference sequence). The CDR3 loop spans 13 amino acids. The CDR3 here is CAWGSAGWGGYTF. The CDR3 coding sequence is TGTGCCTGGGGTTCCGCGGGCTGGGGGGGCTACACCTTC.